These 18 T cell receptor beta chains were all obtained from the same sample, sequenced in a study of T-cell reconstitution after alpha-beta-depleted transplantation in children. Unique molecular identifiers were incorporated into the prepared TCRbeta library. TCRdb reprocessed the PCR reads with MiXCR, giving one entry per CDR3 protein. The data hold about 900,000 distinct CDR3 sequences, with about 29% observed a single time. The source was PBMCs, mostly from graft donor cells, collected 360 days after TCRalphabeta/CD19-depleted stem cell transplant. The receptor set was obtained from a boy under three years old who had a stem cell transplant for SCID, so the T cells may come from the graft donor.

A few counts support this clonotype. This chain uses TRBV28 with TRBJ1-2, with TRBD1 identical over 8 bases. CDR3 length: 16 amino acids. V gave up 3 bases and J gave up 1 base; unmatched junction bases: 7. The germline CDR1 and CDR2 sequences are MDHEN and SYDVKM. For the CDR3, the DNA is TGTGCCAGCAGTTTTGGGGGACAGGAATTTAACTATGGCTACACCTTC. It encodes CASSFGGQEFNYGYTF.

V usage is TRBV9 and J usage is TRBJ1-1, with D possibly matching TRBD1 (5 bases). V was clipped by 0 bases and J by 3 bases, with 12 bases between them. The V gene's germline CDR1 is SGDLS and CDR2 YYNGEE. This CDR3 is 15 amino acids long. The CDR3 coding sequence is TGTGCCAGCAGCGTAGGCGGGGGTACTCACACTGAAGCTTTCTTT. This codes for CASSVGGGTHTEAFF.

This rearrangement joins TRBV5-1 to TRBJ1-1; D perhaps matches TRBD1 (5 bases). V lost 4 bases, J lost 1 base, and 14 bases lay in between. Germline loops: CDR1 SGHRS, CDR2 YFSETQ. This CDR3 region has 15 residues. CDR3 protein: CASSGLRGPNTEAFF. CDR3 coding DNA: TGCGCCAGCAGCGGGCTACGGGGCCCGAACACTGAAGCTTTCTTT.

The chain uses TRBV5-1 and TRBJ2-7; D gene ambiguous. CDR1 SGHRS and CDR2 YFSETQ come from the germline V gene. Trimming removed 2 bases at V and 0 bases at J, with 12 bases between. This CDR3 region has 15 residues. The CDR3 DNA follows: TGCGCCAGCAGCTTTCTGTCAGGTGGCTCCTACGAGCAGTACTTC. This codes for CASSFLSGGSYEQYF.

The J gene is TRBJ2-5, the V gene TRBV15; the match to TRBD2 covers 10 bases. Germline V gives CDR1 LNHNV, CDR2 YYDKDF (reference sequence). J gave up 1 base and V 4 bases, and 6 bases lay outside the gene matches. This CDR3 contains 16 residues. CDR3 region: CATSTKLAGIQETQYF. The DNA for the CDR3 is TGTGCCACCAGCACAAAACTAGCGGGGATCCAAGAGACCCAGTACTTC.

This chain uses TRBV7-2 with TRBJ1-6; no reliable D call. This CDR3 has 16 residues. The germline V and J ends were trimmed by 1 base and 4 bases, with 11 bases remaining between them. CDR1 is SGHTA and CDR2 is FQGNSA in the germline V gene. The CDR3 DNA reads as TGTGCCAGCAGCTTAGAGGGCAGTAATTATAATTCACCCCTCCACTTT. This translates into CASSLEGSNYNSPLHF.

In this sample, this clonotype turned up a few times. This chain joins TRBV27 and TRBJ1-5; D is possibly TRBD1 (6 bases). The germline gives CDR1 MNHEY, CDR2 SMNVEV (reference sequence). This CDR3 is built from 14 residues. V was clipped by 5 bases and J by 9 bases, with 17 bases between them. CDR3: CASSPSGEKRPQHF. In nucleotides, the CDR3 is TGTGCCAGCAGTCCCTCAGGGGAAAAGCGGCCCCAGCATTTT.

The rearrangement uses TRBV20-1 and TRBJ1-2; D remains unclear. Trimming stripped 2 bases from V and 4 bases from J, with 11 bases between. This CDR3 spans 13 amino acids. The V gene's germline CDR1 is DFQATT and CDR2 SNEGSKA (reference sequence). Written as DNA, the CDR3 is TGCAGTGCTAGACATCGTCTCAGCTATGGCTACACCTTC. It encodes CSARHRLSYGYTF.

The chain employs TRBV7-9 and TRBJ1-2, with a possible D match to TRBD1 (5 bases). From germline, CDR1 is SEHNR and CDR2 FQNEAQ (reference sequence). The V end was cut by 6 bases, the J end by 5 bases, with 16 bases between. The CDR3 runs 14 residues. The CDR3 nucleotides read TGTGCCAGCAGTCTGGAACAGGAACCTTATGGCTACACCTTC. This encodes CASSLEQEPYGYTF.

This clonotype was seen more than once but under ten times. The gene calls are TRBV5-1 and TRBJ2-5, with TRBD1 matching over 7 bases. The CDR3 has 15 amino acids. The V segment lost 5 bases and the J segment 4 bases; nucleotides outside the gene matches: 11. Germline CDR1 SGHRS, CDR2 YFSETQ. The DNA for the CDR3 is TGCGCCAGCAGTTTAACGAACAGGGGCCCAGAGACCCAGTACTTC. Translation: CASSLTNRGPETQYF.

The V and J genes are TRBV20-1 and TRBJ2-5, with D perhaps TRBD2 (7 bases). The V and J ends lost 5 bases and 1 base respectively, with 11 bases between them. Germline V gene sequence: CDR1 DFQATT, CDR2 SNEGSKA (reference sequence). The length of the CDR3 is 13 residues. CDR3 sequence (DNA): TGCAGTGCTGGGGGGGGGCTCCAAGAGACCCAGTACTTC. Translating gives CSAGGGLQETQYF.

The rearrangement uses TRBV5-5 and TRBJ2-3; no clear D. The V end lost 0 bases, the J end lost 6 bases, and 14 bases lay between the germline ends. Germline CDR1 and CDR2: SGHKS and YYEKEE (reference sequence). The CDR3 spans 15 residues. The CDR3 sequence: CASSLGFLGEDTQYF. In DNA, the CDR3 is TGTGCCAGCAGCTTGGGTTTTCTGGGTGAGGATACGCAGTATTTT.

The chain employs TRBV5-1 and TRBJ1-6; D remains ambiguous. CDR3 length: 15 amino acids. The ends were cut back, 2 bases at V and 0 bases at J, with 6 bases in the middle. Germline assignment: CDR1 SGHRS and CDR2 YFSETQ. CDR3 DNA: TGCGCCAGCAGCTTCGGAAGCTCCTATAATTCACCCCTCCACTTT. It specifies CASSFGSSYNSPLHF.

This chain links TRBV25-1 with TRBJ2-5, with D perhaps TRBD1 (5 bases). V was trimmed by 2 bases and J by 5 bases, leaving 12 bases between them. This CDR3 spans 14 amino acids. Germline V gene data show CDR1 as MGHDK and CDR2 as SYGVNS. The DNA of the CDR3 is TGTGCCAGCAGTGAACAGGGATGGCAGGAGACCCAGTACTTC. Translating gives CASSEQGWQETQYF.

This clonotype showed up just a few times. The V gene is TRBV12-3 or TRBV12-4, the J gene TRBJ2-2; D gene ambiguous. V lost 2 bases, J lost 0 bases, and 7 bases lay in between. This CDR3 comprises 15 residues. The CDR3: CASSLQQTNTGELFF. CDR3 nucleotide sequence: TGTGCCAGCAGTTTACAACAGACGAACACCGGGGAGCTGTTTTTT.

The gene calls are TRBV3-1 and TRBJ2-3; D is unresolved. This CDR3 is 13 amino acids long. V was cut by 7 bases and J by 0 bases, with 8 bases left in between. The V gene's germline CDR1 is LGHDT and CDR2 YNNKEL (reference sequence). CDR3 in DNA: TGTGCCAGCACCGCCCCCAGCACAGATACGCAGTATTTT. Protein sequence: CASTAPSTDTQYF.

V gene TRBV5-1 combines with J gene TRBJ2-7; a possible D gene is TRBD2 (5 bases). This CDR3 contains 12 residues. Germline-derived CDR1 and CDR2 are SGHRS and YFSETQ. V dropped 0 bases and J dropped 9 bases, with 10 bases sitting between them. The CDR3 region is CASSLDLGGQYF. CDR3 DNA: TGCGCCAGCAGCTTGGATCTTGGAGGGCAGTACTTC.

This rearrangement joins TRBV5-5 to TRBJ2-1, with D unclear. This CDR3 has 14 amino acids. The V end lost 4 bases, the J end lost 8 bases, and 16 bases lay between the germline ends. Germline CDR1 is SGHKS and CDR2 is YYEKEE (reference sequence). The CDR3 region has the DNA TGTGCCAGCAGCCCCGATTTGGTTGGCTATGAGCAGTTCTTC. Its translation: CASSPDLVGYEQFF.